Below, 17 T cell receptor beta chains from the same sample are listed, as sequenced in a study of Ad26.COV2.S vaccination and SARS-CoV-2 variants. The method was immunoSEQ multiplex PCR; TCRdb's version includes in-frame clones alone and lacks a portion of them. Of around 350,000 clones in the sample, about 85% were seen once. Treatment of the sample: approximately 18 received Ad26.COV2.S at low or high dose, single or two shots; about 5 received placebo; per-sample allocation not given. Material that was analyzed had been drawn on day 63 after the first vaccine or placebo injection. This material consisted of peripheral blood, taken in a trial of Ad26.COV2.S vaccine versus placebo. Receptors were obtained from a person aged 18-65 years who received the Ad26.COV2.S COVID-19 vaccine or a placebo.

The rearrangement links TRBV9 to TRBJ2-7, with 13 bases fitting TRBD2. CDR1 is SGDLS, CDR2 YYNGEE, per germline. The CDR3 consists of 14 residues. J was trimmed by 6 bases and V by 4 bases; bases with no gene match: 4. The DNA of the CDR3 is TGTGCCAGCAGCCCCAGACTAGCGGGAGGCGAGCAGTACTTC. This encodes CASSPRLAGGEQYF.

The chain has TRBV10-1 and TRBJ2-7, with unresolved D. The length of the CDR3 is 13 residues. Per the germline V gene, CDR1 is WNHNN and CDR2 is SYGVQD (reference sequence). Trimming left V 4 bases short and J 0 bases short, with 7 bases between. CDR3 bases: TGCGCCAGCAGTGCTGGCCACTCCTACGAGCAGTACTTC. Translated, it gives CASSAGHSYEQYF.

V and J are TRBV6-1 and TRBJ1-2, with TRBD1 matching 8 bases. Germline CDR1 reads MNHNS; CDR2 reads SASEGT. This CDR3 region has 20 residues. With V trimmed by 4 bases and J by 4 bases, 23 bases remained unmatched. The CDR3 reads CASSGQGKTGNLYASYGYTF. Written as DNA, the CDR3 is TGTGCCAGCAGTGGACAGGGGAAAACCGGCAACCTCTACGCCAGCTATGGCTACACCTTC.

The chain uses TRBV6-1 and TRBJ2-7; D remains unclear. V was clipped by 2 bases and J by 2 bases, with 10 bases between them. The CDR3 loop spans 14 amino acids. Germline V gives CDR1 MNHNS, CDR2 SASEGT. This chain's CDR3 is CASSELPQTYEQYF. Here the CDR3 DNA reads TGTGCCAGCAGTGAACTGCCGCAAACCTACGAGCAGTACTTC.

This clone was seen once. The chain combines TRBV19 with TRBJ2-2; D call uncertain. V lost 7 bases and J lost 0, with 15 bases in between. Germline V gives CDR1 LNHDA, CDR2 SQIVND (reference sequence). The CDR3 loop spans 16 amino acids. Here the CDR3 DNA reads TGTGCCAGTACTCGACGGAACACTGCGAACACCGGGGAGCTGTTTTTT. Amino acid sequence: CASTRRNTANTGELFF.

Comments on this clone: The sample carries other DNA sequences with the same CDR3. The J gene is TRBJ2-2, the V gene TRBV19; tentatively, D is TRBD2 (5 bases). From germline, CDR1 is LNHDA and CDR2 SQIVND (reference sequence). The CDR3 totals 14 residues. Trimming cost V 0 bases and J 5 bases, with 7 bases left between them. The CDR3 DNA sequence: TGTGCCAGTAGTATAGATCGAGGGACCGGGGAGCTGTTTTTT. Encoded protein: CASSIDRGTGELFF.

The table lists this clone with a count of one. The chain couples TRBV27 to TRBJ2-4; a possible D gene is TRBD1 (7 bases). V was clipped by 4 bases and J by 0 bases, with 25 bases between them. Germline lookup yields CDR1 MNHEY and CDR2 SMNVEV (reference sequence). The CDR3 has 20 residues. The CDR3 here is CASSSQIQGTGGLAKNIQYF. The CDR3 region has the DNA TGTGCCAGCAGTTCGCAGATACAGGGGACTGGGGGACTAGCCAAAAACATTCAGTACTTC.

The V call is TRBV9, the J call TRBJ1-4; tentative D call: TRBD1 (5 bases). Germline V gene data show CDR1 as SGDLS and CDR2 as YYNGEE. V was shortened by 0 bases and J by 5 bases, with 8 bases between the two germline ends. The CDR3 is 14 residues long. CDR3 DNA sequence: TGTGCCAGCAGCGTAGGGGGGATGAATGAAAAACTGTTTTTT. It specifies CASSVGGMNEKLFF. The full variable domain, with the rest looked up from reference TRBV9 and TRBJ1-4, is DSGVTQTPKHLITATGQRVTLRCSPRSGDLSVYWYQQSLDQGLQFLIQYYNGEERAKGNILERFSAQQFPDLHSELNLSSLELGDSALYFCASSVGGMNEKLFFGSGTQLSVL.

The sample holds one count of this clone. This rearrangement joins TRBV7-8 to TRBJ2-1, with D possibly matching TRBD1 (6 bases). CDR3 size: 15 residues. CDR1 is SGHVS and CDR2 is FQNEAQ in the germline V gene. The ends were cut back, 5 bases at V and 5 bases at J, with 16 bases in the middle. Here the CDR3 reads CASSDAQGRNNEQFF. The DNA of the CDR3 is TGTGCCAGCAGCGATGCCCAGGGGCGAAACAATGAGCAGTTCTTC.

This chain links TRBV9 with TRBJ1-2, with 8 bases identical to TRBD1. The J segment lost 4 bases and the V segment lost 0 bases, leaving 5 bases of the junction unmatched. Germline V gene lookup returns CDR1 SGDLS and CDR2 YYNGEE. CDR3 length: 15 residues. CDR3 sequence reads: CASSVAAQGAYGYTF. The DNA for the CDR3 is TGTGCCAGCAGCGTAGCCGCTCAGGGGGCCTATGGCTACACCTTC.

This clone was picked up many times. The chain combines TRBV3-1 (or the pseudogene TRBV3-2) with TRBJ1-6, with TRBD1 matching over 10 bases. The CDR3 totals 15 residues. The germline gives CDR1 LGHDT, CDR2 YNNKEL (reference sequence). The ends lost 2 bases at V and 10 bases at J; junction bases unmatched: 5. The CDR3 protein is CASSQRGQGSSPLHF. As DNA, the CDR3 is TGTGCCAGCAGCCAAAGGGGACAGGGGTCCTCACCCCTCCACTTT.

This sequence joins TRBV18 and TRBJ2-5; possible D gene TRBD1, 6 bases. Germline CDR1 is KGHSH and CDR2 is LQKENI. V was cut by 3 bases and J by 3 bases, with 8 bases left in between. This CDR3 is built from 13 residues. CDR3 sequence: CASSPTGKETQYF. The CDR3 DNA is TGTGCCAGCTCACCTACAGGGAAAGAGACCCAGTACTTC.

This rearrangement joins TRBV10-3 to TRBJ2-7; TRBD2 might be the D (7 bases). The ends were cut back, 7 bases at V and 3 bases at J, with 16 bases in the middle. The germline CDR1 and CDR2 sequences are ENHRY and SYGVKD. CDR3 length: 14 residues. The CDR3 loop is CAIKGGDSYYEQYF. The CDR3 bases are TGTGCCATCAAAGGGGGGGATTCCTACTACGAGCAGTACTTC.

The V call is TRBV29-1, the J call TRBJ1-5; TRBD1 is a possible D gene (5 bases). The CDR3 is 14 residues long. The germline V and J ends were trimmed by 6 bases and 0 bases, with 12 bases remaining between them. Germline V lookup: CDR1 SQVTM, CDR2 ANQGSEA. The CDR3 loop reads CSVAGTDSNQPQHF. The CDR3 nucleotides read TGCAGCGTCGCCGGGACGGATAGCAATCAGCCCCAGCATTTT.

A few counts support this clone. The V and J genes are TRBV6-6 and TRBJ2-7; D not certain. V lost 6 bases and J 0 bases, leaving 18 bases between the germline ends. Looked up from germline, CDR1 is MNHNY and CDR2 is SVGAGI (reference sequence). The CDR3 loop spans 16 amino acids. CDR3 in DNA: TGTGCCAGCAGATACCCCTCACGGGTCGGCTCCTACGAGCAGTACTTC. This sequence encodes CASRYPSRVGSYEQYF.

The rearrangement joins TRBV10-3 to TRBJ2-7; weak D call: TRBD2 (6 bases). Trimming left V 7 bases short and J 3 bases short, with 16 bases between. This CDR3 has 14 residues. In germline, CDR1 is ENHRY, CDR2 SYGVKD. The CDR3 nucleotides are TGTGCCATCACCAGAGGAGGGTCTGACTACGAGCAGTACTTC. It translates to CAITRGGSDYEQYF.

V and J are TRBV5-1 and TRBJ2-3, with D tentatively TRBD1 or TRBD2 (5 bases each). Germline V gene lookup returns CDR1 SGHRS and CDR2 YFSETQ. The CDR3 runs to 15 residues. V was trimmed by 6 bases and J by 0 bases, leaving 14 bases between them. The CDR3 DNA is TGCGCCAGCAACTGGGGGACGGATAGCACAGATACGCAGTATTTT. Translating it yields CASNWGTDSTDTQYF.